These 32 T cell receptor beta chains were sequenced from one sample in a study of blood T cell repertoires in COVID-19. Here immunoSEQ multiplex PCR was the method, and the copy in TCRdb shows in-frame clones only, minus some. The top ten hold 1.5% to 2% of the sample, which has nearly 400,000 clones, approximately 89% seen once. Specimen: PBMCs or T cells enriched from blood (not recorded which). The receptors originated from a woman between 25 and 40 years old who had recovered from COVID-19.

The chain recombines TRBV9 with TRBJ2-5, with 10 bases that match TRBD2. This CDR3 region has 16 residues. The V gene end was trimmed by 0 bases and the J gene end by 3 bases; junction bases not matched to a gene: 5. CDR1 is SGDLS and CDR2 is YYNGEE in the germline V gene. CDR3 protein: CASSVGPAGGKETQYF. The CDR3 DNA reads TGTGCCAGCAGCGTAGGGCCAGCGGGAGGGAAAGAGACCCAGTACTTC.

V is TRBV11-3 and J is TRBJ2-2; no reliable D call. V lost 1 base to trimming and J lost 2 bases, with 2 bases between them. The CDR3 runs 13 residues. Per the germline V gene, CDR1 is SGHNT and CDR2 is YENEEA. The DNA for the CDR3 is TGTGCCAGCAGCTTAGCTAACACCGGGGAGCTGTTTTTT. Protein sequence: CASSLANTGELFF.

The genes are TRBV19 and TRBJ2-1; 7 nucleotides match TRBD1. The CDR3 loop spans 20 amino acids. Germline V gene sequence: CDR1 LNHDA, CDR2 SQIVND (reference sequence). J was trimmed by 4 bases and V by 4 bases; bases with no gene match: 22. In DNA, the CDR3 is TGTGCCAGTAGTACCCTAGAAAACCGGGACAGCTATCTTTTTTACAATGAGCAGTTCTTC. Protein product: CASSTLENRDSYLFYNEQFF. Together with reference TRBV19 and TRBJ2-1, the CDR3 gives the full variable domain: DGGITQSPKYLFRKEGQNVTLSCEQNLNHDAMYWYRQDPGQGLRLIYYSQIVNDFQKGDIAEGYSVSREKKESFPLTVTSAQKNPTAFYLCASSTLENRDSYLFYNEQFFGPGTRLTVL.

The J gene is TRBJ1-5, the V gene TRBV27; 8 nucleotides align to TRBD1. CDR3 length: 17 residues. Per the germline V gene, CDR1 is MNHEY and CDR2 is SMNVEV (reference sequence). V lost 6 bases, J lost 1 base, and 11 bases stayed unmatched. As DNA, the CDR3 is TGTGCCAGCAGCCATCTAACAGGGGGAGTAAGCAATCAGCCCCAGCATTTT. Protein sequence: CASSHLTGGVSNQPQHF.

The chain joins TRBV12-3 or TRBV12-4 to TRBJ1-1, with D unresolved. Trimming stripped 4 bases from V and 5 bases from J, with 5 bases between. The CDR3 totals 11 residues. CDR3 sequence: CASSSGTEAFF. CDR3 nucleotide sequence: TGTGCCAGCAGTTCCGGTACTGAAGCTTTCTTT.

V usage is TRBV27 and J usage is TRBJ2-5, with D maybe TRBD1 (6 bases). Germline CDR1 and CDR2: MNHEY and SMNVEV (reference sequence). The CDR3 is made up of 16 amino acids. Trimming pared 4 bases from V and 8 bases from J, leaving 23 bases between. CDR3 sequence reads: CASSSPLRDKVITQYF. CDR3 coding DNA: TGTGCCAGCAGTTCCCCGTTACGGGACAAGGTAATAACCCAGTACTTC.

The CDR3 spells CASSLTEMMIYRGRSRNTIYF. The CDR3 DNA reads as TGTGCCAGCAGCCTGACCGAGATGATGATCTACAGGGGCCGCTCGCGAAACACCATATATTTT. The chain couples TRBV7-3 to TRBJ1-3, with 7 bases aligning to TRBD1. CDR1 and CDR2 from the germline V gene are SGHTA and FQGTGA. Trimming removed 5 bases from V and 5 bases from J; junction bases left unmatched: 27. The CDR3 is 21 residues long. Full variable domain (rest looked up from reference TRBV7-3 and TRBJ1-3): GAGVSQTPSNKVTEKGKYVELRCDPISGHTALYWYRQSLGQGPEFLIYFQGTGAADDSGLPNDRFFAVRPEGSVSTLKIQRTERGDSAVYLCASSLTEMMIYRGRSRNTIYFGEGSWLTVV.

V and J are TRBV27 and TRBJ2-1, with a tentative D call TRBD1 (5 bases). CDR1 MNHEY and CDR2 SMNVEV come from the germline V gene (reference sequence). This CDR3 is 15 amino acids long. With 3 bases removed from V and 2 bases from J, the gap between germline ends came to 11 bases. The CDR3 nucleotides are TGTGCCAGCAGTTTCCTGGCAGGGCCCTACAATGAGCAGTTCTTC. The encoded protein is CASSFLAGPYNEQFF.

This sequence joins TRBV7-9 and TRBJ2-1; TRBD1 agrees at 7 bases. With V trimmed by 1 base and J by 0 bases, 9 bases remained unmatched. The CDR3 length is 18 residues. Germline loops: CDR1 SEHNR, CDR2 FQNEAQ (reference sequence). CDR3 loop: CASSLGPGQRGSYNEQFF. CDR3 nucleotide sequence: TGTGCCAGCAGCTTAGGACCGGGACAGAGGGGCTCCTACAATGAGCAGTTCTTC.

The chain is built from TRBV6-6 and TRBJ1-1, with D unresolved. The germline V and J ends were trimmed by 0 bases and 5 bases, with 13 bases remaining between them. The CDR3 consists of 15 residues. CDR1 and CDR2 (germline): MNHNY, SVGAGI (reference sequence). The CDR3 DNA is TGTGCCAGCAGTTACTCGCGGGGATTGGGTACTGAAGCTTTCTTT. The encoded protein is CASSYSRGLGTEAFF.

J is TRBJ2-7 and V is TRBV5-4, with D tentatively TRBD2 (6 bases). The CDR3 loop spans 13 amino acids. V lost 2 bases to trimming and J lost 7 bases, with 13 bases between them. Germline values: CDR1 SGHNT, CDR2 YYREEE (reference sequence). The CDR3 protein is CASSFGPGVEQYF. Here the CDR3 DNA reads TGTGCCAGCAGCTTCGGCCCGGGGGTAGAGCAGTACTTC.

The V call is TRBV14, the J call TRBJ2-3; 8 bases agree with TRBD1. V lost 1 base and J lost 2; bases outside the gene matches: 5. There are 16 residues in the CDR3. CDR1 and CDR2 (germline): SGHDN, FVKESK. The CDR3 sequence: CASSQGWGQVTDTQYF. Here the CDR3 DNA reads TGTGCCAGCAGCCAAGGATGGGGACAGGTCACAGATACGCAGTATTTT.

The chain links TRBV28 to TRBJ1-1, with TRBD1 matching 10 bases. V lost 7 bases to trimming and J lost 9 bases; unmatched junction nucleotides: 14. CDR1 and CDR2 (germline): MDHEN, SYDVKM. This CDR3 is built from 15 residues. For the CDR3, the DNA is TGTGCCAGCACCAAACCGGGACAGGGGTACAGGCAAGCTTTCTTT. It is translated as CASTKPGQGYRQAFF.

CDR3 residues: CAWSLLGTEAFF. The CDR3 bases are TGTGCCTGGAGTCTCCTCGGCACTGAAGCTTTCTTT. The rearrangement links TRBV30 to TRBJ1-1; D unclear. Germline V gene lookup returns CDR1 GTSNPN and CDR2 SVGIG (reference sequence). This CDR3 comprises 12 residues. V lost 2 bases to trimming and J lost 4 bases, with 8 bases between them.

CDR3 DNA sequence: TGTGCCAGCAGCTTCCCCGTGGACAGCTCCTATAATTCACCCCTCCACTTT. Its protein product is CASSFPVDSSYNSPLHF. The rearrangement uses TRBV7-3 and TRBJ1-6; D is possibly TRBD1 (6 bases). Trimming stripped 3 bases from V and 0 bases from J, with 12 bases between. This CDR3 contains 17 residues. Looked up from germline, CDR1 is SGHTA and CDR2 is FQGTGA. Using reference TRBV7-3 and TRBJ1-6 for the parts outside the CDR3, the full variable domain is GAGVSQTPSNKVTEKGKYVELRCDPISGHTALYWYRQSLGQGPEFLIYFQGTGAADDSGLPNDRFFAVRPEGSVSTLKIQRTERGDSAVYLCASSFPVDSSYNSPLHFGNGTRLTVT.

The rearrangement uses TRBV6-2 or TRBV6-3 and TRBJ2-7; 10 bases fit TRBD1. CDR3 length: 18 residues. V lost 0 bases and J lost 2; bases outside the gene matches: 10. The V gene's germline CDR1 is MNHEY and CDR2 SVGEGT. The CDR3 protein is CASSYSILGTGETYEQYF. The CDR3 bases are TGTGCCAGCAGTTACTCGATTCTCGGGACAGGGGAGACCTACGAGCAGTACTTC.

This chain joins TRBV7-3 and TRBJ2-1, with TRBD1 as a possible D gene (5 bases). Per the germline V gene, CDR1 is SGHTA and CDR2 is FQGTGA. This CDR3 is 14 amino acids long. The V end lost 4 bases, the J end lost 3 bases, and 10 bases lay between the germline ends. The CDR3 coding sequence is TGTGCCAGCAGCTACCAGGGTGGCTACAATGAGCAGTTCTTC. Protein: CASSYQGGYNEQFF.

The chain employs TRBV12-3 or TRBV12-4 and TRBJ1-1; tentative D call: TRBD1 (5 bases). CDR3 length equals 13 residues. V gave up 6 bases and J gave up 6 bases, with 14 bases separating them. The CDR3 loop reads CASSIQGVSEAFF. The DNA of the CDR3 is TGTGCCAGCAGCATCCAGGGCGTCTCTGAAGCTTTCTTT.

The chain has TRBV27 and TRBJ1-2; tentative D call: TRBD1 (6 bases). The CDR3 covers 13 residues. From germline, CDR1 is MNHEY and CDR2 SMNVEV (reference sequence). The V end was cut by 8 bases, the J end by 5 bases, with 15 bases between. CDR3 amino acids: CASGTGMEYGYTF. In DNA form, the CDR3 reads TGTGCCAGCGGAACAGGGATGGAATATGGCTACACCTTC.

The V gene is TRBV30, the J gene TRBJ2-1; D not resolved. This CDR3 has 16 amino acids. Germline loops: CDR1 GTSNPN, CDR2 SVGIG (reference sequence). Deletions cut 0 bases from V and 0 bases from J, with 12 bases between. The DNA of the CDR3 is TGTGCCTGGAGTGTGACTCGAGGAAACTCCTACAATGAGCAGTTCTTC. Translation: CAWSVTRGNSYNEQFF. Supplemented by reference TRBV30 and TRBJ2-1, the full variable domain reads SQTIHQWPATLVQPVGSPLSLECTVEGTSNPNLYWYRQAAGRGLQLLFYSVGIGQISSEVPQNLSASRPQDRQFILSSKKLLLSDSGFYLCAWSVTRGNSYNEQFFGPGTRLTVL.

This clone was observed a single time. The CDR3 reads CASSSDRGYGYTF. The CDR3 nucleotides are TGTGCCAGCAGTTCCGACAGGGGCTATGGCTACACCTTC. The genes are TRBV6-5 and TRBJ1-2; the match to TRBD1 covers 8 bases. Germline CDR1 reads MNHEY; CDR2 reads SVGAGI. The CDR3 length is 13 residues. Trimming cost V 4 bases and J 4 bases; bases outside gene matches: 2.

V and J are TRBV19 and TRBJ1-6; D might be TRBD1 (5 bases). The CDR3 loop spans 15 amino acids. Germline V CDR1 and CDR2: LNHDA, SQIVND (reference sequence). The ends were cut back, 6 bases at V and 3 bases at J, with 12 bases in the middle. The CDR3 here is CASRALRDYNSPLHF. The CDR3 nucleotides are TGTGCCAGTAGGGCCCTCAGGGACTATAATTCACCCCTCCACTTT. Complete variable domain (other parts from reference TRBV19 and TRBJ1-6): DGGITQSPKYLFRKEGQNVTLSCEQNLNHDAMYWYRQDPGQGLRLIYYSQIVNDFQKGDIAEGYSVSREKKESFPLTVTSAQKNPTAFYLCASRALRDYNSPLHFGNGTRLTVT.

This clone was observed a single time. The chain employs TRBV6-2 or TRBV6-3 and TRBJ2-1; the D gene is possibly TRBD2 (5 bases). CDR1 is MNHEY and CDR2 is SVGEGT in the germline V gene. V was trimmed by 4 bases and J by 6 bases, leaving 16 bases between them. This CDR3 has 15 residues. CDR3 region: CASSWRARRANEQFF. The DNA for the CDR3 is TGTGCCAGCAGTTGGCGGGCGCGAAGAGCCAATGAGCAGTTCTTC.

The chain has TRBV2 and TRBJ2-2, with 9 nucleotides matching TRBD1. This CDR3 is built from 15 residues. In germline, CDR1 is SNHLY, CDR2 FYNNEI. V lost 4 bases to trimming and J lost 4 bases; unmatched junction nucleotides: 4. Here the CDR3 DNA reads TGTGCCAGCAGTGGTCCACAGGGGGCCACCGGGGAGCTGTTTTTT. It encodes CASSGPQGATGELFF. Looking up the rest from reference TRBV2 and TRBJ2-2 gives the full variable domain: EPEVTQTPSHQVTQMGQEVILRCVPISNHLYFYWYRQILGQKVEFLVSFYNNEISEKSEIFDDQFSVERPDGSNFTLKIRSTKLEDSAMYFCASSGPQGATGELFFGEGSRLTVL.

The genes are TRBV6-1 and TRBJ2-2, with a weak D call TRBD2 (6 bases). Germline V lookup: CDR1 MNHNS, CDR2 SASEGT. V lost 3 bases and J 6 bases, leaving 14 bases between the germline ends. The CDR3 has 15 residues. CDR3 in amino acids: CASSEGLGWSGELFF. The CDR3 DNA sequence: TGTGCCAGCAGTGAGGGACTGGGGTGGTCCGGGGAGCTGTTTTTT.

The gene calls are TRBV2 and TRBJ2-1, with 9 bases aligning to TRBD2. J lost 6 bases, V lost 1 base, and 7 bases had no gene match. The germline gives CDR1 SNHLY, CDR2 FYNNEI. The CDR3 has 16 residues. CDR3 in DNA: TGTGCCAGCAGTGAAGGGGGGAGCGGGAGGTTCAATGAGCAGTTCTTC. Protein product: CASSEGGSGRFNEQFF.

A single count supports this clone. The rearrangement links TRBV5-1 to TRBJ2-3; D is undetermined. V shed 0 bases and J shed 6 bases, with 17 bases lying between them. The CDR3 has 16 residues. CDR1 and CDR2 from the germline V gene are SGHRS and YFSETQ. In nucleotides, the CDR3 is TGCGCCAGCAGCTTGGGGTACAGTGGATTAGGTGATACGCAGTATTTT. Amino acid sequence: CASSLGYSGLGDTQYF. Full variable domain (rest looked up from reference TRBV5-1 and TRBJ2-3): KAGVTQTPRYLIKTRGQQVTLSCSPISGHRSVSWYQQTPGQGLQFLFEYFSETQRNKGNFPGRFSGRQFSNSRSEMNVSTLELGDSALYLCASSLGYSGLGDTQYFGPGTRLTVL.

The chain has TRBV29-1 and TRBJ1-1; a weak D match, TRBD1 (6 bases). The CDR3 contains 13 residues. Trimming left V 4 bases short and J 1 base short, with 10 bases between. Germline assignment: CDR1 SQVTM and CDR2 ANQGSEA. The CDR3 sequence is CSVGEQGNTEAFF. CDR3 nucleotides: TGCAGCGTTGGAGAACAGGGGAACACTGAAGCTTTCTTT.

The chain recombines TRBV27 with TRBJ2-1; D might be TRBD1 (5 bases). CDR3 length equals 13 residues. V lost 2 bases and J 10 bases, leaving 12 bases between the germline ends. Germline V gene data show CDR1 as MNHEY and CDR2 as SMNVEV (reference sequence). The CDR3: CASSLGQGGEQFF. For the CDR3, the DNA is TGTGCCAGCAGTTTAGGGCAGGGTGGAGAGCAGTTCTTC.

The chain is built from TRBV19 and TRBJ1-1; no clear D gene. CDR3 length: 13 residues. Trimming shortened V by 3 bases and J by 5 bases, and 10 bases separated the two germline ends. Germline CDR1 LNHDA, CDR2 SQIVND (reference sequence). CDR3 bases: TGTGCCAGTAGTATTCTCCTAGGAACTGAAGCTTTCTTT. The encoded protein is CASSILLGTEAFF.

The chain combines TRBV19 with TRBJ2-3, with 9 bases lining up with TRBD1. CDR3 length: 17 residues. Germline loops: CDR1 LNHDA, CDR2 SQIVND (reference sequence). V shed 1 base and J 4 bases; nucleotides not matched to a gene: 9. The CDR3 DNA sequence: TGTGCCAGTAGTATAGTCGCGACAGGGGGTTTTTCAGATACGCAGTATTTT. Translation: CASSIVATGGFSDTQYF.

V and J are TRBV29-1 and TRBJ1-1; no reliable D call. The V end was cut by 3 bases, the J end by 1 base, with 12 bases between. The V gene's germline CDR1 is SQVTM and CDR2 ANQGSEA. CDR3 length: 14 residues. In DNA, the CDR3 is TGCAGCGTTGAGGCGGAGGCCGGGAACACTGAAGCTTTCTTT. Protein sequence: CSVEAEAGNTEAFF.